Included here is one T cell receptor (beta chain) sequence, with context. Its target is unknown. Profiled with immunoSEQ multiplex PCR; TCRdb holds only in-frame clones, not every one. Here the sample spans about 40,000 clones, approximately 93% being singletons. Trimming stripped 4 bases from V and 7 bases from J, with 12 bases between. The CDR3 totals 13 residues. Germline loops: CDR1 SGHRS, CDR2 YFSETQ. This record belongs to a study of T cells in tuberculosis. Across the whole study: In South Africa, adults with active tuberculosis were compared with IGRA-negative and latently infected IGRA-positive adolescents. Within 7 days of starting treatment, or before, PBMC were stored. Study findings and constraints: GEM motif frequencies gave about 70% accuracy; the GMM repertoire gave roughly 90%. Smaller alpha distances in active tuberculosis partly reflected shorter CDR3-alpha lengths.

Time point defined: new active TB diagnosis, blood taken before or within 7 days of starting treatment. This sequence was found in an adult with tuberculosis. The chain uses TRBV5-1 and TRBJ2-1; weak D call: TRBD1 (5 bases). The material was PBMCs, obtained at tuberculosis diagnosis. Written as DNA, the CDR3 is TGCGCCAGCAGCCGGCAAGGGGAAAATGAGCAGTTCTTC. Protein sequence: CASSRQGENEQFF.